This T cell receptor beta chain was captured in a study of identical twins. This clonotype was observed a handful of times. The CDR3 spans 13 residues. Germline V gene lookup returns CDR1 SEHNR and CDR2 FQNEAQ (reference sequence). V was clipped by 1 base and J by 7 bases, with 11 bases between them. TCRdb recomputed calls from the 5' RACE reads with MiXCR, one row per CDR3 protein. The table records some 690,000 distinct CDR3 sequences, around 20% of them present only once. This sample also appeared in a second study, on T cells expressing NK-cell markers. Per that paper: From sorted CD3+CD56+NKG2C+, CD3+CD56+NKG2C- and CD3+CD56-NKG2C+ T cells came the TCR beta repertoires.

This chain joins TRBV7-9 and TRBJ2-7; no firm D call. The sequence was obtained from a woman between 18 and 29 years old in good health. The sequenced sample was PBMCs. Here the CDR3 reads CASSLEEVTEQYF. Written as DNA, the CDR3 is TGTGCCAGCAGCTTAGAAGAGGTAACTGAGCAGTACTTC. The variable domain in full, completed from reference TRBV7-9 and TRBJ2-7, reads DTGVSQNPRHKITKRGQNVTFRCDPISEHNRLYWYRQTLGQGPEFLTYFQNEAQLEKSRLLSDRFSAERPKGSFSTLEIQRTEQGDSAMYLCASSLEEVTEQYFGPGTRLTVT.